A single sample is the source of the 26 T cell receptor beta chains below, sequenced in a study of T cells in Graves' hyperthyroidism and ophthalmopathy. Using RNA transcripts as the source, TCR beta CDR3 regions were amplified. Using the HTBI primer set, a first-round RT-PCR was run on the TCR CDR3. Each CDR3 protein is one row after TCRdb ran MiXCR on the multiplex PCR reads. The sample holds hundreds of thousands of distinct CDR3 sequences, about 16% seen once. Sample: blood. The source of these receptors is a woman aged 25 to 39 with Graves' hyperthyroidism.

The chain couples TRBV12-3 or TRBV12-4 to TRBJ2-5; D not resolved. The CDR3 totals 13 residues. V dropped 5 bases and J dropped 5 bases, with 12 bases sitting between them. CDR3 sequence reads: CASSPLRRETQYF. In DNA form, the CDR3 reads TGTGCCAGCAGTCCCTTGAGGCGGGAGACCCAGTACTTC.

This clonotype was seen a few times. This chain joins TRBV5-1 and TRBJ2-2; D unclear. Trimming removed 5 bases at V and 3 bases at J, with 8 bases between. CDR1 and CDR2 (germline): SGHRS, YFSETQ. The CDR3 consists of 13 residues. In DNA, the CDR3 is TGCGCCAGCAGACCGTGGGACACCGGGGAGCTGTTTTTT. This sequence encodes CASRPWDTGELFF.

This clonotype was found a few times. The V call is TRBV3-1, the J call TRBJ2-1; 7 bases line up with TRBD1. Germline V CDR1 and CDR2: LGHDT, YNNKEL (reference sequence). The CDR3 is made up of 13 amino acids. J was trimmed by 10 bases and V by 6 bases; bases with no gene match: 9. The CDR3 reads CASSLRQGFEQFF. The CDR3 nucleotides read TGTGCCAGCAGTCTTAGACAGGGTTTCGAGCAGTTCTTC.

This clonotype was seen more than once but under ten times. The CDR3 coding sequence is TGCGCCAGCAGCTCTCCGGGACTTAACTACAATGAGCAGTTCTTC. The encoded protein is CASSSPGLNYNEQFF. The V call is TRBV5-1, the J call TRBJ2-1, with D perhaps matching TRBD2 (6 bases). CDR3 length equals 15 residues. V was cut by 3 bases and J by 3 bases, with 13 bases left in between. Germline V lookup: CDR1 SGHRS, CDR2 YFSETQ.

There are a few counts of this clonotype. The chain's CDR3 is CSASRPGINEKLFF. The CDR3 region has the DNA TGCAGTGCTAGTCGTCCGGGAATCAATGAAAAACTGTTTTTT. The chain links TRBV20-1 to TRBJ1-4, with D hard to call. The ends were cut back, 3 bases at V and 5 bases at J, with 13 bases in the middle. The germline CDR1 and CDR2 sequences are DFQATT and SNEGSKA (reference sequence). The CDR3 runs 14 residues.

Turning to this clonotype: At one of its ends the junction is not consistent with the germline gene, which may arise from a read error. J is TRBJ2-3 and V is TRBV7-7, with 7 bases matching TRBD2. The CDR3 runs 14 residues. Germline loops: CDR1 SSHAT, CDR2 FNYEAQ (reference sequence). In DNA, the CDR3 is TGTGCTAGCAGTCCCGGGACTAAGACAGATACGCAGTATTTT. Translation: CASSPGTKTDTQYF.

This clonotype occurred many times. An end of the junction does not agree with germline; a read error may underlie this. The CDR3 is CASSIWDRGNEQYF. The CDR3 DNA follows: TGTGCCAGCAGTATATGGGACAGGGGGAACGAGCAGTACTTC. The chain combines TRBV28 with TRBJ2-7; 11 nucleotides align to TRBD1. This CDR3 is built from 14 residues. CDR1 and CDR2 (germline): MDHEN, SYDVKM.

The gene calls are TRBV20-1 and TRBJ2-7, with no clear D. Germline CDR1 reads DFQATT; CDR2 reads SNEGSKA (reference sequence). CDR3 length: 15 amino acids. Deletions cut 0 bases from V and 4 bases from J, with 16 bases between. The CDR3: CSARDSGDINYEQYF. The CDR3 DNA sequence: TGCAGTGCTAGAGATTCGGGCGACATAAATTACGAGCAGTACTTC.

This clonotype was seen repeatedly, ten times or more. The CDR3 sequence: CASSSGGSGLSYEQYF. Here the CDR3 DNA reads TGTGCCAGCAGCTCTGGTGGGAGCGGACTCTCCTACGAGCAGTACTTC. The chain links TRBV7-9 to TRBJ2-7, with a possible D match to TRBD2 (5 bases). The germline V and J ends were trimmed by 4 bases and 0 bases, with 16 bases remaining between them. The CDR3 length is 16 residues. Germline V gene lookup returns CDR1 SEHNR and CDR2 FQNEAQ (reference sequence).

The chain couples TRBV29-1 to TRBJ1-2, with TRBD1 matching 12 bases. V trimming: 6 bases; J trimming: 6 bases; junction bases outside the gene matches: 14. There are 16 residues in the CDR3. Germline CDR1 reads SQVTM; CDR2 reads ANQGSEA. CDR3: CSVNLGTGGVMDGYTF. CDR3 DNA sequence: TGCAGCGTGAACCTCGGGACAGGGGGCGTTATGGATGGCTACACCTTC.

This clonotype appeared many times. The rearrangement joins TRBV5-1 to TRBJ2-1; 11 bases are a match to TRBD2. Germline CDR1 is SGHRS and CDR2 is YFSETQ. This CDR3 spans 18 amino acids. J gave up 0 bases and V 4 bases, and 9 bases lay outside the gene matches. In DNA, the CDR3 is TGCGCCAGCAGCCGACTAGCGGGAACCTTAAGCTCCTACAATGAGCAGTTCTTC. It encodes CASSRLAGTLSSYNEQFF. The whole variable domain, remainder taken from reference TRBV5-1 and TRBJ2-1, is KAGVTQTPRYLIKTRGQQVTLSCSPISGHRSVSWYQQTPGQGLQFLFEYFSETQRNKGNFPGRFSGRQFSNSRSEMNVSTLELGDSALYLCASSRLAGTLSSYNEQFFGPGTRLTVL.

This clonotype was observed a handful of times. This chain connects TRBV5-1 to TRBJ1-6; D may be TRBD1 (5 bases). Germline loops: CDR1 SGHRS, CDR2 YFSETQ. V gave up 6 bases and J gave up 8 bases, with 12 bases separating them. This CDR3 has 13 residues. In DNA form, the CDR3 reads TGCGCCAGCAACCGGGACGGCCATTCACCCCTCCACTTT. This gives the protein CASNRDGHSPLHF.

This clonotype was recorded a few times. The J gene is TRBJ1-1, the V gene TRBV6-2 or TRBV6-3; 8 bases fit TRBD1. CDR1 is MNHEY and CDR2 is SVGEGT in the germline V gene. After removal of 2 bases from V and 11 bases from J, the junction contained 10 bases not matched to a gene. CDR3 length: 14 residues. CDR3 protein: CASSYPRTGFEAFF. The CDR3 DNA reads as TGTGCCAGCAGTTACCCGAGGACAGGGTTTGAGGCTTTCTTT.

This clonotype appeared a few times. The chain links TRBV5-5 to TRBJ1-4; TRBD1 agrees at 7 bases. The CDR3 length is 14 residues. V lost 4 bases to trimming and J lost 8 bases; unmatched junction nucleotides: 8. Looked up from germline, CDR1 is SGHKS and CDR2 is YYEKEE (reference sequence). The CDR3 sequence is CASSQTGILEKLFF. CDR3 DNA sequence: TGTGCCAGCAGCCAGACAGGGATCTTAGAAAAACTGTTTTTT.

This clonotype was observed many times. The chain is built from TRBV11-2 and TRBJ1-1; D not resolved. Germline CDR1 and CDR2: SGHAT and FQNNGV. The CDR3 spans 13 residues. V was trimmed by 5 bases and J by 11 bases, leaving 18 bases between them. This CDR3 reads CASSLRVATEAFF. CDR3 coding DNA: TGTGCCAGCAGCCTGAGAGTGGCTACGGAGGCTTTCTTT.

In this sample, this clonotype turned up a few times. The CDR3 loop reads CASSLGVGGFSYNEQFF. DNA for the CDR3: TGTGCCAGCAGCTTAGGCGTAGGGGGATTCTCCTACAATGAGCAGTTCTTC. The chain employs TRBV7-9 and TRBJ2-1, with a weak D call TRBD1 (6 bases). V was clipped by 1 base and J by 0 bases, with 13 bases between them. The CDR3 runs to 17 residues. The germline CDR1 and CDR2 sequences are SEHNR and FQNEAQ (reference sequence).

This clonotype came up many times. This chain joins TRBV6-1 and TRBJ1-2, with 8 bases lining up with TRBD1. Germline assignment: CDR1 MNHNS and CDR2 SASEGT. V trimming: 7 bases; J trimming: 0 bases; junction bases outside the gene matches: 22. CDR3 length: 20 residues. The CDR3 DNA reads TGTGCCAGCAAACATAGGGCGACCCCCCCGGGACAGGATACTAACTATGGCTACACCTTC. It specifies CASKHRATPPGQDTNYGYTF.

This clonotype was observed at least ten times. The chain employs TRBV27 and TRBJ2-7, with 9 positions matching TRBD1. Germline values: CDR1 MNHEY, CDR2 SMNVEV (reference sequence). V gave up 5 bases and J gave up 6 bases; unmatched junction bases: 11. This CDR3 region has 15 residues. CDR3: CASSPETGGKSEQYF. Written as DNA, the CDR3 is TGTGCCAGCAGTCCCGAGACAGGGGGGAAGTCCGAGCAGTACTTC.

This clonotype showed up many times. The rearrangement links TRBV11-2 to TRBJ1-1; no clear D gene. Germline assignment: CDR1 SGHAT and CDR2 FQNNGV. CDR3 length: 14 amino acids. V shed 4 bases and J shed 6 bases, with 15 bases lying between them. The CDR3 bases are TGTGCCAGCAGCTATGTGGGAGGGAGACCTGAAGCTTTCTTT. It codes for CASSYVGGRPEAFF.

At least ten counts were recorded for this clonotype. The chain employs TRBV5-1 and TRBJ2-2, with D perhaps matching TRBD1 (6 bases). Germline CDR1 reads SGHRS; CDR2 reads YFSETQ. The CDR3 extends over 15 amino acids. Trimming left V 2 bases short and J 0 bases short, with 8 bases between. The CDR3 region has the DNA TGCGCCAGCAGCTTAACAGGGTCGAACACCGGGGAGCTGTTTTTT. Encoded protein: CASSLTGSNTGELFF.

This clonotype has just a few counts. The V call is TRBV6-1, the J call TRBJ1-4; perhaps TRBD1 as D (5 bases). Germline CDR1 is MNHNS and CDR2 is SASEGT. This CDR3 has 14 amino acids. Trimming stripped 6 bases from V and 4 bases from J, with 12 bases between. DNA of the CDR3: TGTGCCAGCAGACGGGACCGCCATAATGAAAAACTGTTTTTT. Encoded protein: CASRRDRHNEKLFF.

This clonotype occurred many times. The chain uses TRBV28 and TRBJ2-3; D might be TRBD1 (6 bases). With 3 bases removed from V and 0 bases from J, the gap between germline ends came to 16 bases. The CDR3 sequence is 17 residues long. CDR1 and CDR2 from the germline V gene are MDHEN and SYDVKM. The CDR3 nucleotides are TGTGCCAGCAGTTTTAGTGGGGGCCCTTCTAGCACAGATACGCAGTATTTT. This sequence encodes CASSFSGGPSSTDTQYF.

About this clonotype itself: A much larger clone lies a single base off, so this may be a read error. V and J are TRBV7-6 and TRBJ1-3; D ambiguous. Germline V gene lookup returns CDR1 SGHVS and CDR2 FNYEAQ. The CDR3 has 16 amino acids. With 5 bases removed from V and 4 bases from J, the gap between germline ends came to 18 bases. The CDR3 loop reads CASSPTGVEGGNTIYF. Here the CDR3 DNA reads TGTGCCAGCAGCCCTACCGGGGTCGAGGGCGGAAACACCATATATTTT.

The CDR3 DNA follows: TGTGCCAGCAGCTTTGTGGGGGACACTGAAGCTTTCTTT. Its protein product is CASSFVGDTEAFF. This rearrangement joins TRBV7-2 to TRBJ1-1, with D perhaps TRBD1 (5 bases). V was pared by 3 bases and J by 3 bases, with 8 bases between. The CDR3 loop spans 13 amino acids. Germline loops: CDR1 SGHTA, CDR2 FQGNSA.

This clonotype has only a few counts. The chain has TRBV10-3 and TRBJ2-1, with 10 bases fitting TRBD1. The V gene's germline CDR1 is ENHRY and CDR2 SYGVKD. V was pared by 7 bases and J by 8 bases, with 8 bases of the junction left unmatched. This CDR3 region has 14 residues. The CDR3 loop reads CAITRQGAIDEQFF. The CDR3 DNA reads TGTGCCATCACGAGACAGGGGGCGATTGATGAGCAGTTCTTC.

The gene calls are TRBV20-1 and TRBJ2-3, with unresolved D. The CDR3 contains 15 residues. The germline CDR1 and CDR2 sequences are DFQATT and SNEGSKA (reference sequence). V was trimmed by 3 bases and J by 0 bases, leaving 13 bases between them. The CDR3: CSARLGRSSTDTQYF. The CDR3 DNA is TGCAGTGCTAGGTTAGGGCGTTCAAGCACAGATACGCAGTATTTT.